Below are 21 T cell receptor beta chains sequenced from a single sample in a study of cytomegalovirus exposure and HLA in healthy donors. 60 Vbeta and 13 Jbeta primers were used in PCR. Profiled with immunoSEQ multiplex PCR; TCRdb holds only in-frame clones, not every one. Here the sample spans some 130,000 clones, 70% to 80% being singletons. The specimen was PBMCs. Receptors were obtained from a female donor in good health and CMV-seronegative.

J is TRBJ2-1 and V is TRBV5-1, with 7 bases identical to TRBD1. Germline CDR1 SGHRS, CDR2 YFSETQ. V was clipped by 0 bases and J by 1 base; unmatched bases: 4. The CDR3 has 16 amino acids. DNA for the CDR3: TGCGCCAGCAGCTTGGAAGGGACAGTGTCCTACAATGAGCAGTTCTTC. Protein product: CASSLEGTVSYNEQFF.

This chain connects TRBV28 to TRBJ2-7; TRBD1 aligns across 7 bases. J lost 2 bases, V lost 2 bases, and 6 bases had no gene match. This CDR3 comprises 15 residues. Germline V gene lookup returns CDR1 MDHEN and CDR2 SYDVKM. CDR3 loop: CASSLGGQVAYEQYF. The CDR3 DNA reads as TGTGCCAGCAGTTTAGGCGGACAGGTTGCCTACGAGCAGTACTTC. Full variable domain (rest looked up from reference TRBV28 and TRBJ2-7): DVKVTQSSRYLVKRTGEKVFLECVQDMDHENMFWYRQDPGLGLRLIYFSYDVKMKEKGDIPEGYSVSREKKERFSLILESASTNQTSMYLCASSLGGQVAYEQYFGPGTRLTVT.

The chain joins TRBV5-4 to TRBJ1-1, with 7 bases fitting TRBD1. Germline assignment: CDR1 SGHNT and CDR2 YYREEE (reference sequence). The length of the CDR3 is 14 residues. The J segment lost 6 bases and the V segment lost 0 bases, leaving 5 bases of the junction unmatched. The CDR3, as DNA: TGTGCCAGCAGCTTGGCTGGCAGGGGGGCTGAAGCTTTCTTT. This encodes CASSLAGRGAEAFF.

V is TRBV9 and J is TRBJ2-7; tentative D call: TRBD2 (6 bases). Trimming shortened V by 0 bases and J by 2 bases, and 12 bases separated the two germline ends. CDR1 SGDLS and CDR2 YYNGEE come from the germline V gene. This CDR3 is built from 15 residues. The CDR3 protein is CASSVGAGSAYEQYF. For the CDR3, the DNA is TGTGCCAGCAGCGTAGGGGCGGGGAGTGCCTACGAGCAGTACTTC.

The chain combines TRBV7-6 with TRBJ2-1; D is possibly TRBD2 (6 bases). Between the trimmed V and J ends, which lost 6 bases and 6 bases, there was a span of 21 bases. The CDR3 sequence is 16 residues long. Germline V lookup: CDR1 SGHVS, CDR2 FNYEAQ. CDR3 nucleotides: TGTGCCAGCAGTCTAGGGGCCGGGAGTGGACGCAATGAGCAGTTCTTC. The encoded protein is CASSLGAGSGRNEQFF. Complete variable domain (other parts from reference TRBV7-6 and TRBJ2-1): GAGVSQSPRYKVTKRGQDVALRCDPISGHVSLYWYRQALGQGPEFLTYFNYEAQQDKSGLPNDRFSAERPEGSISTLTIQRTEQRDSAMYRCASSLGAGSGRNEQFFGPGTRLTVL.

The DNA for the CDR3 is TGTGCCAGCAGTTTTTCAGGGGGAGGCTACACCTTC. Translating gives CASSFSGGGYTF. The chain is built from TRBV28 and TRBJ1-2; TRBD1 agrees at 7 bases. This CDR3 region has 12 residues. Trimming removed 3 bases from V and 8 bases from J; junction bases left unmatched: 3. CDR1 MDHEN and CDR2 SYDVKM come from the germline V gene.

The chain has TRBV10-3 and TRBJ2-1, with TRBD2 matching over 8 bases. With 2 bases clipped from V and 6 bases from J, the junction kept 0 bases outside the gene matches. Germline CDR1 reads ENHRY; CDR2 reads SYGVKD. There are 13 residues in the CDR3. The CDR3 sequence: CAISEGTSNEQFF. The CDR3 DNA is TGTGCCATCAGTGAGGGGACTAGCAATGAGCAGTTCTTC.

The genes are TRBV25-1 and TRBJ1-5; no definite D call. This CDR3 is built from 14 residues. V was shortened by 4 bases and J by 4 bases, with 11 bases between the two germline ends. Germline values: CDR1 MGHDK, CDR2 SYGVNS. CDR3 residues: CASSGVGRNQPQHF. CDR3 in DNA: TGTGCCAGCAGTGGCGTGGGGAGGAATCAGCCCCAGCATTTT.

By proportion, this clone is medium-sized. This chain connects TRBV6-4 to TRBJ2-3; 9 bases fit TRBD2. Germline V gives CDR1 MRHNA, CDR2 SNTAGT. J gave up 5 bases and V 0 bases, and 3 bases lay outside the gene matches. The CDR3 sequence is 15 residues long. The CDR3 DNA reads as TGTGCCAGCAGTGACTCTAGCGGGAGCGTAGATACGCAGTATTTT. Protein sequence: CASSDSSGSVDTQYF.

The chain uses TRBV11-2 and TRBJ2-7; D is uncertain. The length of the CDR3 is 14 residues. The ends were cut back, 5 bases at V and 7 bases at J, with 18 bases in the middle. Germline CDR1 and CDR2: SGHAT and FQNNGV. DNA of the CDR3: TGTGCCAGCAGCCAATTAAGCCTTACGTTTGAGCAGTACTTC. This codes for CASSQLSLTFEQYF.

The CDR3 spells CASRTPYGHEQFF. For the CDR3, the DNA is TGTGCCAGCCGAACGCCTTATGGCCATGAGCAGTTCTTC. The chain recombines TRBV11-2 with TRBJ2-1; D is undetermined. V lost 8 bases and J 8 bases, leaving 16 bases between the germline ends. Germline assignment: CDR1 SGHAT and CDR2 FQNNGV. CDR3 size: 13 residues.

Here the CDR3 reads CAWSGVSGTVLGEQYF. In DNA form, the CDR3 reads TGTGCCTGGAGTGGAGTATCCGGGACAGTCTTAGGCGAGCAGTACTTC. The rearrangement links TRBV30 to TRBJ2-7; 7 bases align to TRBD1. Germline CDR1 GTSNPN, CDR2 SVGIG (reference sequence). The V gene end was trimmed by 1 base and the J gene end by 6 bases; junction bases not matched to a gene: 15. The CDR3 is made up of 16 amino acids.

The gene calls are TRBV27 and TRBJ2-7; D perhaps matches TRBD1 (6 bases). The CDR3 is 15 amino acids. The germline gives CDR1 MNHEY, CDR2 SMNVEV (reference sequence). V lost 6 bases, J lost 4 bases, and 19 bases lay in between. The chain's CDR3 is CASSAGAGAFYEQYF. The CDR3 DNA sequence: TGTGCCAGCAGCGCAGGGGCAGGGGCATTTTACGAGCAGTACTTC.

The V gene is TRBV28, the J gene TRBJ2-7, with 10 bases matching TRBD2. The CDR3 runs to 15 residues. CDR1 and CDR2 from the germline V gene are MDHEN and SYDVKM. Unmatched junction bases numbered 7, after V lost 5 bases and J lost 3 bases. CDR3 coding DNA: TGTGCCAGCAGTGTACCGGGACTAGCGAGCTACGAGCAGTACTTC. As protein: CASSVPGLASYEQYF.

This clone was detected once. The rearrangement joins TRBV18 to TRBJ1-4; D might be TRBD1 (6 bases). The CDR3 length is 15 residues. Trimming pared 0 bases from V and 8 bases from J, leaving 13 bases between. Germline CDR1 and CDR2: KGHSH and LQKENI. The CDR3 spells CASSPPQGMGEKLFF. CDR3 bases: TGTGCCAGCTCACCACCGCAGGGGATGGGCGAAAAACTGTTTTTT.

The CDR3 sequence: CASSVGLLGSGTDYNEQFF. CDR3 sequence (DNA): TGTGCCAGCAGCGTAGGTCTATTGGGTAGCGGGACAGACTACAATGAGCAGTTCTTC. The chain combines TRBV9 with TRBJ2-1, with D perhaps matching TRBD2 (8 bases). The CDR3 is made up of 19 amino acids. CDR1 and CDR2 (germline): SGDLS, YYNGEE. The germline V and J ends were trimmed by 0 bases and 3 bases, with 22 bases remaining between them. Looking up the rest from reference TRBV9 and TRBJ2-1 gives the full variable domain: DSGVTQTPKHLITATGQRVTLRCSPRSGDLSVYWYQQSLDQGLQFLIQYYNGEERAKGNILERFSAQQFPDLHSELNLSSLELGDSALYFCASSVGLLGSGTDYNEQFFGPGTRLTVL.

This chain joins TRBV13 and TRBJ1-6; D is perhaps TRBD1 (5 bases). The V gene's germline CDR1 is PRHDT and CDR2 FYEKMQ (reference sequence). This CDR3 has 14 amino acids. Trimming took 2 bases from V and 8 from J, leaving 10 bases between them. The CDR3 protein is CASSLRGGYSPLHF. The CDR3, as DNA: TGTGCCAGCAGCTTACGGGGGGGGTATTCACCCCTCCACTTT.

This rearrangement joins TRBV28 to TRBJ1-2; tentative D call: TRBD1 (5 bases). The CDR3 runs to 14 residues. The V end lost 6 bases, the J end lost 6 bases, and 17 bases lay between the germline ends. Per germline, CDR1 MDHEN and CDR2 SYDVKM. The CDR3 nucleotides read TGTGCCAGCAGAGAAAAACCGACAGTGGATGGCTACACCTTC. This gives the protein CASREKPTVDGYTF.

This clone was seen once. The chain has TRBV28 and TRBJ2-2, with 8 bases that match TRBD1. The CDR3 is 15 residues long. CDR1 MDHEN and CDR2 SYDVKM come from the germline V gene. Trimming at V came to 3 bases and at J to 5 bases, leaving 5 bases not matched to a gene. The CDR3 sequence is CASSFRTGITGELFF. The CDR3 DNA reads as TGTGCCAGCAGTTTTAGGACAGGGATTACCGGGGAGCTGTTTTTT. Supplemented by reference TRBV28 and TRBJ2-2, the full variable domain reads DVKVTQSSRYLVKRTGEKVFLECVQDMDHENMFWYRQDPGLGLRLIYFSYDVKMKEKGDIPEGYSVSREKKERFSLILESASTNQTSMYLCASSFRTGITGELFFGEGSRLTVL.

The chain joins TRBV29-1 to TRBJ2-7; 15 positions agree with TRBD2. Germline V gives CDR1 SQVTM, CDR2 ANQGSEA. This CDR3 is built from 15 residues. V lost 6 bases to trimming and J lost 6 bases; unmatched junction nucleotides: 9. CDR3 sequence: CSVPGTSGRLAEQYF. The CDR3 nucleotides are TGCAGCGTGCCCGGGACTAGCGGGAGGCTCGCCGAGCAGTACTTC.

V and J are TRBV15 and TRBJ1-3; D is uncertain. CDR1 and CDR2 from the germline V gene are LNHNV and YYDKDF (reference sequence). The CDR3 runs 15 residues. Between the trimmed V and J ends, which lost 0 bases and 7 bases, there was a span of 13 bases. Written as DNA, the CDR3 is TGTGCCACCAGCAGAGATGGGCAGGCCTTTAACACCATATATTTT. Amino acids: CATSRDGQAFNTIYF.